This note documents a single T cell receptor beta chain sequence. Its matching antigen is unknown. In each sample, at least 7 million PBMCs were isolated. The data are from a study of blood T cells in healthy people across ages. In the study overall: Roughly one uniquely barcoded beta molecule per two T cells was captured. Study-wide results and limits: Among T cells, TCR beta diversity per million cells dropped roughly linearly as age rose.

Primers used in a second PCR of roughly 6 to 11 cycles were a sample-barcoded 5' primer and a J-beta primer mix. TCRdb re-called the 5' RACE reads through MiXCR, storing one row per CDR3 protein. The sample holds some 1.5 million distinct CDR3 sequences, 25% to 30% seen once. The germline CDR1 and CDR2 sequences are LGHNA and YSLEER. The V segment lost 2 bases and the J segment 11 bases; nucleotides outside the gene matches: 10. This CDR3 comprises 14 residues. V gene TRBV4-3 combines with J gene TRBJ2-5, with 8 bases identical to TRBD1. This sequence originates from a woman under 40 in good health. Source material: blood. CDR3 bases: TGCGCCAGCAGCCAATTCGGGACAGGCGCGGAGCAGTACTTC. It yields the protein CASSQFGTGAEQYF.